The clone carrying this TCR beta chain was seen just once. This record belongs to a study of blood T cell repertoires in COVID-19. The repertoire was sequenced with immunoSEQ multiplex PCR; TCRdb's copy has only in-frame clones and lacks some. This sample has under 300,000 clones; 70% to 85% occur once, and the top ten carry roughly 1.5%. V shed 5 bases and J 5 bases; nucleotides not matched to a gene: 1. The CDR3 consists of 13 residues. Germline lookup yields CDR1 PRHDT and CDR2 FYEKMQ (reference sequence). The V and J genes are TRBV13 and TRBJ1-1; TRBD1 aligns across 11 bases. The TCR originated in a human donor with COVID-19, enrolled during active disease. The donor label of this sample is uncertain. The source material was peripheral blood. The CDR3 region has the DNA TGTGCCAGCAGCCGGGACAGGGGGACTGAAGCTTTCTTT. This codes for CASSRDRGTEAFF.